This TCR beta chain was obtained from a study of immune evolution from preneoplasia to lung adenocarcinoma. Findings of the study overall: Top clone frequencies peaked in normal lung, apparently declining through invasive adenocarcinoma.

Between the mid-2010s and the late 2010s, patients underwent resection in Japan or China. H&E slides confirmed each diagnosis, reviewed by two pathologists independently. The CDR3 consists of 18 residues. The ends lost 3 bases at V and 7 bases at J; junction bases unmatched: 11. CDR1 and CDR2 (germline): MGHDK, SYGVNS. In regard to this clone: Its target is not known.

Measured with immunoSEQ multiplex PCR; TCRdb has only the in-frame clones, and not every one. The table has about 3,700 clones, roughly 80% seen once. This clonotype was obtained from a person aged 70 to 80 with invasive lung adenocarcinoma. This chain connects TRBV25-1 to TRBJ2-2; 13 bases are shared with TRBD2. Input material: FFPE invasive lung adenocarcinoma tissue. CDR3 nucleotide sequence: TGTGCCAGCAGTGACCCCCGGACTAGCGGGAGTAGTGGCGGGGAGCTGTTTTTT. Its protein is CASSDPRTSGSSGGELFF.